This TCR beta chain was obtained from a study of radiation and T cells in renal cell carcinoma. A word on this clone: Its antigen is not identified.

Study-wide results and limits: Top 100 clonotypes averaged approximately 54% in irradiated versus around 40% in nephrectomy-only tumors.

The V and J ends lost 3 bases and 2 bases, in that order; junction bases with no gene match: 5. CDR1 and CDR2 from the germline V gene are ENHRY and SYGVKD. This CDR3 has 15 amino acids. Generated by immunoSEQ multiplex PCR, the TCRdb table keeps only in-frame clones and is missing some. The top ten hold roughly a quarter of the sample, which has some 14,000 clones, 64% seen once. As for treatment: 15 Gy SBRT to primary tumor, nephrectomy 4 weeks later. The sequence was obtained from a woman aged 70-85 years with renal cell carcinoma. This material consisted of tumor tissue, taken from a patient whose treatment included radiotherapy and nephrectomy. The gene calls are TRBV10-3 and TRBJ2-5; 8 bases map to TRBD1. CDR3 protein: CAISEGQGTQETQYF. CDR3 DNA: TGTGCCATCAGTGAAGGACAGGGTACTCAAGAGACCCAGTACTTC.